The source of this T cell receptor beta chain is a study of follicular helper T cells after annual influenza vaccination. Study information: Sampling occurred days 0, 7 and 28 after each influenza vaccination. Some donors were sampled over the 2013-2014, 2014-2015 and 2015-2016 vaccinations. Study outcomes and limitations: Only about 9-21% of analyzed cells yielded productive TCRB sequences. ICOS-CD38- cTfh most often held earlier Day 7 ICOS+CD38+ clones.

About this clone: Its antigen is unknown.

The table came from immunoSEQ multiplex PCR; TCRdb's copy has only in-frame clones and leaves some out. The sample contains fewer than 9,500 clones, 80% to 90% of which appear only once. The CDR3 runs 13 residues. Per the germline V gene, CDR1 is MNHEY and CDR2 is SVGAGI. The V end lost 7 bases, the J end lost 6 bases, and 15 bases lay between the germline ends. Time point here: 2015-2016 season, pre-vaccination. The genes are TRBV6-5 and TRBJ1-2, with no clear D. The sequence came from an adult who received the influenza vaccine. The sample here was CXCR5+ CD38- circulating T follicular helper cells from blood, taken on the day of influenza vaccination. Subset specified: circulating Tfh, non-naive CD4+CXCR5+PD-1+ (ICOS+CD38+ or ICOS-CD38-). The CDR3 spells CASKKRGYNGYTF. The CDR3 DNA is TGTGCCAGCAAGAAACGAGGCTATAATGGCTACACCTTC.